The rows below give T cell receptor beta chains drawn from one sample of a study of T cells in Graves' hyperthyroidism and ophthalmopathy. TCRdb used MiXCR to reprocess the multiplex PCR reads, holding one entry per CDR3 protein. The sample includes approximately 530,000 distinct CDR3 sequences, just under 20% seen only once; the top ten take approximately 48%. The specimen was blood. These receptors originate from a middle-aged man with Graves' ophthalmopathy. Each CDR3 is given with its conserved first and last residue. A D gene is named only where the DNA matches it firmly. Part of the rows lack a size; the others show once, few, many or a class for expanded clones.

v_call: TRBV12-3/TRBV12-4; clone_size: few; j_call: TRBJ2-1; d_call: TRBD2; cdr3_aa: CASSLGEGHTYNEQFF; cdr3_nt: TGTGCCAGCAGTTTGGGGGAGGGCCACACATACAATGAGCAGTTCTTC
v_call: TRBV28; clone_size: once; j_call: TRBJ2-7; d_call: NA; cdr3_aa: CASSSPGGVRSYGQYF; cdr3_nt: TGTGCCAGCAGTTCCCCCGGGGGCGTACGCTCCTACGGGCAGTACTTC
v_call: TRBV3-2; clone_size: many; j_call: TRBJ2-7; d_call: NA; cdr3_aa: CASSQAYTGTSSYEQYF; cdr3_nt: TGTGCCAGCAGCCAAGCCTACACCGGGACTAGCTCCTACGAGCAGTACTTC
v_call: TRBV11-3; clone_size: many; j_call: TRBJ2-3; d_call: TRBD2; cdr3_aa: CASSLSGATDTQYF; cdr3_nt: TGTGCCAGCAGCTTGAGCGGGGCCACAGATACGCAGTATTTT
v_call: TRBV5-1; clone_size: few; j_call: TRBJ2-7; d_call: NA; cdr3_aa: CASSLWGRGTGFSYEQYF; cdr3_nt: TGCGCCAGCAGCTTATGGGGCCGGGGCACAGGCTTTTCCTACGAGCAGTACTTC
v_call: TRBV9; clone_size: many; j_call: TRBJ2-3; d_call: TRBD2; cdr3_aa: CASIPGLAGGVDTQYF; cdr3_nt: TGTGCCAGCATCCCGGGACTAGCGGGAGGTGTAGATACGCAGTATTTT
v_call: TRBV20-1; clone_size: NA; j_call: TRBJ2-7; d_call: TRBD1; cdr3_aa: CSASGTGSSYEQYF; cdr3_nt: TGCAGTGCTAGCGGGACAGGGAGCTCCTACGAGCAGTACTTC
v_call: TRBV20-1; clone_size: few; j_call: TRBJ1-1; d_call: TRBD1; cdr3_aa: CSAPGQGLGNTEAFF; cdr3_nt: TGCAGTGCCCCTGGACAGGGGCTGGGGAACACTGAAGCTTTCTTT
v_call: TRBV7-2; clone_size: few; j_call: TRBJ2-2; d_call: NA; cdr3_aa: CASSPQVGNSGELFF; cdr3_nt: TGTGCCAGCAGCCCTCAGGTGGGCAACTCCGGGGAGCTGTTTTTT
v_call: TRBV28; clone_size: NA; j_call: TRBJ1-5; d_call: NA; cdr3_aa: CASTLYVQSNQPQHF; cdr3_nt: TGTGCCAGCACCCTATATGTCCAGAGCAATCAGCCCCAGCATTTT
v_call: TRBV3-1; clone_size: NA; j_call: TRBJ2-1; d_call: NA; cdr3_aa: CASSQGVPGRNEQFF; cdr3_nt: TGTGCCAGCAGCCAAGGCGTACCGGGACGGAATGAGCAGTTCTTC
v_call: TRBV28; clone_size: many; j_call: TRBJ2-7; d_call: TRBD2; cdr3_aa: CASITAGLAGYEQYF; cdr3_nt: TGTGCCAGCATCACAGCAGGGCTAGCGGGCTACGAGCAGTACTTC
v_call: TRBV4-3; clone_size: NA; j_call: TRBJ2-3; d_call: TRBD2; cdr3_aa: CASSQVVAGGRGDTQYF; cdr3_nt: TGCGCCAGCAGCCAAGTGGTCGCGGGAGGGCGCGGAGATACGCAGTATTTT
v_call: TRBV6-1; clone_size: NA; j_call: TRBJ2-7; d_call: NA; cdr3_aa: CASSEDWRTAYEQYF; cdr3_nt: TGTGCCAGCAGTGAAGATTGGAGGACAGCCTACGAGCAGTACTTC
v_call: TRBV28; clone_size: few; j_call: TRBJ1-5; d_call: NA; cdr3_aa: CASIPGSGDNQPQHF; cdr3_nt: TGTGCCAGCATCCCGGGCAGTGGAGACAATCAGCCCCAGCATTTT
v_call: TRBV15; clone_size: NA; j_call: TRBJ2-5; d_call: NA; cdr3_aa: CATSTPKDGETQYF; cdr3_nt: TGTGCCACCAGCACGCCAAAGGACGGGGAGACCCAGTACTTC
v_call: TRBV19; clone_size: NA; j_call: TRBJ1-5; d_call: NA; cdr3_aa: CASSIGGAGQPQHF; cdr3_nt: TGTGCCAGTAGTATCGGGGGGGCCGGGCAGCCCCAGCATTTT
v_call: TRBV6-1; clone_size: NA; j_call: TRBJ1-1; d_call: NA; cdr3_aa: CASLRVMNTEAFF; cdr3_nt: TGTGCCAGCTTGAGGGTTATGAACACTGAAGCTTTCTTT
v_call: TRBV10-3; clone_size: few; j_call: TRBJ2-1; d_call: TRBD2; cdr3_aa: CAISVSGGVFF; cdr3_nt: TGTGCCATCAGCGTTAGCGGGGGGGTGTTCTTC
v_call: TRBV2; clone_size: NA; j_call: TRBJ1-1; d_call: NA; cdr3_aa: CASSQPPGGISEAFF; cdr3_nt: TGTGCCAGCAGCCAACCCCCTGGGGGGATCTCTGAAGCTTTCTTT
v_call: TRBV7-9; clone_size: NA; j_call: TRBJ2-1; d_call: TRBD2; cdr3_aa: CASSLAGESGEQFF; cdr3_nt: TGTGCCAGCAGCCTAGCGGGAGAATCGGGTGAGCAGTTCTTC
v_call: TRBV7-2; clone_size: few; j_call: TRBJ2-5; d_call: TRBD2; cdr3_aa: CASSSDLTSAGGIQETQYF; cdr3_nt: TGTGCCAGCAGCTCCGATTTGACTAGCGCGGGGGGGATCCAAGAGACCCAGTACTTC
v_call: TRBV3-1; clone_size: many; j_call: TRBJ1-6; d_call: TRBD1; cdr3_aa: CASSQGQTGAPLHF; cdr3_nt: TGTGCCAGCAGCCAAGGACAGACAGGGGCACCCCTCCACTTT
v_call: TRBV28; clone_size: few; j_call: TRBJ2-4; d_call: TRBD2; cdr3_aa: CASSSWTSGSPNIQYF; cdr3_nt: TGTGCCAGCAGTTCCTGGACTAGCGGGAGTCCAAACATTCAGTACTTC
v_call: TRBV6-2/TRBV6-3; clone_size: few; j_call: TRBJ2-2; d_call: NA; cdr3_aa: CASKISGAGPTGELFF; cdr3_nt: TGTGCCAGCAAAATCTCCGGCGCCGGGCCCACCGGGGAGCTGTTTTTT
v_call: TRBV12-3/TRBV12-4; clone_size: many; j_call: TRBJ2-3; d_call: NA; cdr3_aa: CASRGVADTQYF; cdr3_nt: TGTGCCAGCAGGGGGGTCGCAGATACGCAGTATTTT
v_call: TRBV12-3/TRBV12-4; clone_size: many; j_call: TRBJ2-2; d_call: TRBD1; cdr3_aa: CASSWGQGRAGELFF; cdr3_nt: TGTGCCAGCAGTTGGGGACAGGGTCGGGCCGGGGAGCTGTTTTTT
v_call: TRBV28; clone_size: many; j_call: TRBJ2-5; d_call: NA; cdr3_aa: CASSYWGQETQYF; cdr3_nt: TGTGCCAGCAGTTACTGGGGCCAAGAGACCCAGTACTTC
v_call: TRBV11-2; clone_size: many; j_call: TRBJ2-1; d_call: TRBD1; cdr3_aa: CASSLDKGQGYNEQFF; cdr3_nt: TGTGCCAGCAGCTTAGATAAGGGACAGGGTTACAATGAGCAGTTCTTC